What follows is one T cell receptor beta chain and its context. TCRdb's copy holds only in-frame clones and misses some; the assay was immunoSEQ multiplex PCR. The data contain about 100,000 clones, just over 90% of them singletons. The data stem from a study of T cell changes during pregnancy in multiple sclerosis. Losses at the gene ends were 2 bases for V and 0 bases for J; bases not matched to a gene: 17. The CDR3 contains 21 residues. Germline V gene lookup returns CDR1 SGHRS and CDR2 YFSETQ. The specimen was peripheral blood, collected in the second trimester of pregnancy. The source of this sequence is a female donor in good health, enrolled as a control in a pregnancy study. This rearrangement joins TRBV5-1 to TRBJ2-1; 10 bases match TRBD2. CDR3: CASSLPTIPGTSESSYNEQFF. The CDR3 DNA sequence: TGCGCCAGCAGCTTACCTACGATTCCCGGGACTAGCGAGAGCTCCTACAATGAGCAGTTCTTC.